The rows below give T cell receptor beta chains drawn from one sample of a study of blood T cell repertoires in COVID-19. Libraries were prepared by immunoSEQ multiplex PCR; TCRdb keeps only in-frame clonotypes and omits some of them. The profile shows a few hundred thousand clones, around nine tenths of them singletons. Sequencing was carried out using PBMCs or T cells enriched from blood (not recorded which). The receptor source for this set is a woman aged 50 to 60 who had recovered from COVID-19. The CDR3 runs from the conserved cysteine through the conserved F or W. Each record gives: J gene, clone size, V gene, D gene, CDR3 protein, CDR3 DNA. D genes are given only for firm matches. Expanded clones get a size class; other rows say once, few or many, or leave the size out.

TRBJ2-5,-,TRBV7-7,TRBD1,CASSPGTGHQETQYF,TGTGCTAGCAGTCCCGGGACAGGGCACCAAGAGACCCAGTACTTC
TRBJ2-7,once,TRBV19,TRBD1,CASSFGGTGDREQYF,TGTGCCAGTAGTTTCGGAGGGACAGGGGATAGGGAGCAGTACTTC
TRBJ1-3,once,TRBV3-1/TRBV3-2,-,CASSQDVQVEGIYF,TGTGCCAGCAGCCAAGATGTCCAAGTGGAGGGCATATATTTT
TRBJ2-7,-,TRBV20-1,-,CSALGRYEQYF,TGCAGTGCTCTAGGCCGGTACGAGCAGTACTTC
TRBJ2-1,few,TRBV4-1,-,CASSQMRDNEQFF,TGCGCCAGCAGCCAAATGCGGGACAATGAGCAGTTCTTC
TRBJ1-6,-,TRBV18,TRBD1,CASSPGDRRSRSYNSPLHF,TGTGCCAGCTCACCAGGGGACAGGCGCTCCCGGTCCTATAATTCACCCCTCCACTTT
TRBJ2-1,-,TRBV11-2,-,CASSLGHDNEQFF,TGTGCCAGCAGCTTAGGGCATGACAATGAGCAGTTCTTC
TRBJ2-7,-,TRBV13,TRBD1,CASYRQGSYEQYF,TGTGCCAGCTACCGACAGGGCTCCTACGAGCAGTACTTC
TRBJ2-2,once,TRBV18,TRBD1,CASSSYRGRSAGELFF,TGTGCCAGCTCATCATACAGGGGGCGTTCTGCCGGGGAGCTGTTTTTT
TRBJ1-2,-,TRBV19,-,CASSSLRQASYGYTF,TGTGCCAGTAGTAGCCTACGACAGGCGTCCTATGGCTACACCTTC
TRBJ1-2,-,TRBV28,TRBD1,CASSEQGARGYTF,TGTGCCAGCAGTGAACAGGGGGCACGGGGCTACACCTTC
TRBJ1-4,few,TRBV5-1,-,CASSLGWARSNEKLFF,TGCGCCAGCAGCTTGGGGTGGGCTCGTAGTAATGAAAAACTGTTTTTT
TRBJ2-6,-,TRBV5-1,TRBD2,CASSALPSGEVLTF,TGCGCCAGCAGCGCTTTGCCTAGCGGGGAAGTCCTGACTTTC
TRBJ1-1,few,TRBV6-2/TRBV6-3,-,CASSYDRFEAFF,TGTGCCAGCAGTTACGACAGGTTTGAAGCTTTCTTT
TRBJ1-6,-,TRBV13,-,CASSVQGPTFGALHF,TGTGCCAGCAGCGTTCAGGGGCCCACCTTCGGCGCCCTCCACTTT
TRBJ1-4,-,TRBV7-9,-,CASSLTDITNEKLFF,TGTGCCAGCAGCTTAACCGACATAACTAATGAAAAACTGTTTTTT
TRBJ1-1,-,TRBV3-1/TRBV3-2,-,CASSQEILGGAFF,TGTGCCAGCAGCCAAGAGATTTTGGGAGGAGCTTTCTTT
TRBJ1-2,-,TRBV19,-,CASSPGRVIQHYGYTF,TGTGCCAGTAGTCCCGGGCGGGTGATCCAACACTATGGCTACACCTTC
TRBJ1-1,-,TRBV6-5,-,CASSRYRETEAFF,TGTGCCAGCAGCAGATACAGGGAGACTGAAGCTTTCTTT
TRBJ1-2,few,TRBV10-3,-,CAISGRGIVYGYTF,TGTGCCATCAGTGGTAGGGGAATCGTATATGGCTACACCTTC
TRBJ1-2,-,TRBV9,-,CASSVGGRGYTF,TGTGCCAGCAGCGTAGGAGGGAGGGGCTACACCTTC
TRBJ2-7,-,TRBV7-2,-,CASSYYPGGTYEQYF,TGTGCCAGCAGCTATTACCCGGGGGGCACTTACGAGCAGTACTTC
TRBJ1-2,few,TRBV28,-,CASSLGGNNYGYTF,TGTGCCAGCTCGCTTGGAGGGAATAACTATGGCTACACCTTC
TRBJ1-5,-,TRBV28,-,CASTGGNSNQPQHF,TGTGCCAGCACCGGGGGGAATAGCAATCAGCCCCAGCATTTT
TRBJ2-7,-,TRBV15,-,CATSNRRETSLYEQYF,TGTGCCACCAGCAACCGACGGGAGACCTCTCTCTACGAGCAGTACTTC
TRBJ1-5,-,TRBV2,-,CASSESRYSNQPQHF,TGTGCCAGCAGTGAATCACGCTATAGCAATCAGCCCCAGCATTTT
TRBJ1-6,few,TRBV5-1,TRBD1,CASSLGQGNSPLHF,TGCGCCAGCAGCCTCGGACAGGGGAATTCACCCCTCCACTTT
TRBJ2-1,-,TRBV7-2,TRBD2,CASSLTGGLYNEQFF,TGTGCCAGCAGCTTAACGGGGGGGCTGTACAATGAGCAGTTCTTC
TRBJ1-1,-,TRBV28,-,CASSYQGPWSEAFF,TGTGCCAGCAGTTACCAGGGGCCCTGGTCTGAAGCTTTCTTT
TRBJ1-1,-,TRBV7-6,-,CASSLARGGPVYTEAFF,TGTGCCAGCAGCTTAGCGCGGGGGGGCCCGGTTTACACTGAAGCTTTCTTT
TRBJ2-7,-,TRBV2,TRBD2,CASVGLAAPYEQYF,TGTGCCAGCGTGGGACTAGCGGCCCCCTACGAGCAGTACTTC
TRBJ1-5,-,TRBV6-5,-,CASSYSPVQPQHF,TGTGCCAGCAGTTACTCTCCCGTTCAGCCCCAGCATTTT
TRBJ2-3,-,TRBV4-1,-,CASSQEGGGAVSDTQYF,TGCGCCAGCAGCCAAGAGGGTGGGGGGGCCGTTTCAGATACGCAGTATTTT
TRBJ1-5,-,TRBV12-3/TRBV12-4,-,CASTLGSNQPQHF,TGTGCCAGCACCCTAGGTAGCAATCAGCCCCAGCATTTT
TRBJ1-1,-,TRBV24-1,TRBD1,CATSQGAMDEAFF,TGTGCCACCAGTCAGGGGGCGATGGATGAAGCTTTCTTT